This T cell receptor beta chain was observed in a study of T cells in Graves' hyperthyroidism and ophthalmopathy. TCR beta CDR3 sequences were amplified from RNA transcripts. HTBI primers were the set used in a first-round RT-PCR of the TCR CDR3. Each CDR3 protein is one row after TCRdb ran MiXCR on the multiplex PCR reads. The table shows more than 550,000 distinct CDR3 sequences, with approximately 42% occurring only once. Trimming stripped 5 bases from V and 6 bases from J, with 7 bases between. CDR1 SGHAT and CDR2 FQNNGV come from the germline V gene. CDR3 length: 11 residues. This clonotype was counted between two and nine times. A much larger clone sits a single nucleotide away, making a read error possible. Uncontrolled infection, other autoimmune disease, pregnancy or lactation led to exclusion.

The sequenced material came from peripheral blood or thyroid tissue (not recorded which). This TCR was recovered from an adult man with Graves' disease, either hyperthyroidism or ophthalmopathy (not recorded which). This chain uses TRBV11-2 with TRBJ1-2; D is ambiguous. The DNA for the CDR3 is TGTGCCAGCAGCGGCCGACATGGCTACACCTTC. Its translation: CASSGRHGYTF.